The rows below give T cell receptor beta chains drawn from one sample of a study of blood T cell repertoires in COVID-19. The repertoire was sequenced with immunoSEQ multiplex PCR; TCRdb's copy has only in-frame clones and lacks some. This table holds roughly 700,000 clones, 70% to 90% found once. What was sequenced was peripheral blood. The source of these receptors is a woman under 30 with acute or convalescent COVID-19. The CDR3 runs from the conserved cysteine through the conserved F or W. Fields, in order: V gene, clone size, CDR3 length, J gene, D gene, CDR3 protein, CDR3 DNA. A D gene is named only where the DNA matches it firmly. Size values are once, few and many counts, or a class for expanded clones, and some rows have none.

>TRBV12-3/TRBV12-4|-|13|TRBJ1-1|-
CASTYLGNTEAFF
TGTGCCAGCACCTATCTTGGGAACACTGAAGCTTTCTTT
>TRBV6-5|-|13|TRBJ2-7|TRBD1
CASRVDRDYEQYF
TGTGCCAGCAGGGTGGACAGGGACTACGAGCAGTACTTC
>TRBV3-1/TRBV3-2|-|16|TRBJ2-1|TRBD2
CASSLVRAGAHNEQFF
TGTGCCAGCAGTTTAGTCCGAGCGGGGGCCCACAATGAGCAGTTCTTC
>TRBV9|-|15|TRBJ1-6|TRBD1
CASSGPGTANSPLHF
TGTGCCAGCAGCGGGCCCGGGACAGCCAATTCACCCCTCCACTTT
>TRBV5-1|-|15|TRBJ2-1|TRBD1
CASSEPGQTINEQFF
TGCGCCAGCTCGGAACCGGGACAGACAATCAATGAGCAGTTCTTC
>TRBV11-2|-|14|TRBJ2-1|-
CASSPRRLSNEQFF
TGTGCCAGCAGCCCCCGCCGGTTGAGCAATGAGCAGTTCTTC
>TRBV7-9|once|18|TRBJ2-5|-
CASSPPPYWDTPGETQYF
TGTGCCAGCAGCCCACCACCGTACTGGGACACCCCAGGGGAGACCCAGTACTTC
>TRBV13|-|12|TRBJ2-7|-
CASSLSTPEQYF
TGTGCCAGCAGCTTAAGCACCCCCGAGCAGTACTTC
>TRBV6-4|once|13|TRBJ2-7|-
CASSDSDGAEQYF
TGTGCCAGCAGTGACTCCGATGGAGCCGAGCAGTACTTC
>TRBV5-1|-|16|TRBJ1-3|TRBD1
CASTNRDSSSGNTIYF
TGCGCCAGCACCAACCGGGACAGTAGCTCTGGAAACACCATATATTTT
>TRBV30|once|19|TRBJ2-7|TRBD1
CAWSGLKGQGRLNGDEQHF
TGTGCCTGGAGTGGCCTAAAAGGACAGGGGCGCCTAAACGGTGACGAGCAGCACTTC
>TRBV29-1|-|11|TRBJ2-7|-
CSVDGGGEQYF
TGCAGCGTTGACGGGGGAGGCGAGCAGTACTTC
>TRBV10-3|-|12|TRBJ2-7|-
CAISVRGYEQYF
TGTGCCATCAGTGTGAGGGGGTACGAGCAGTACTTC
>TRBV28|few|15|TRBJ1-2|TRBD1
CASSSFRDRGRGYTF
TGTGCCAGCAGTTCATTCCGGGACAGGGGACGTGGCTACACCTTC
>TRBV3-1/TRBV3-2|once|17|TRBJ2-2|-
CASSQDQIRPNTGELFF
TGTGCCAGCAGCCAAGATCAAATCAGGCCAAACACCGGGGAGCTGTTTTTT
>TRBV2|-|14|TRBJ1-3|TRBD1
CASRRQGPGNTIYF
TGTGCCAGCAGGAGACAGGGTCCCGGAAACACCATATATTTT
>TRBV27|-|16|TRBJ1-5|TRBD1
CASSPYMDRGDQPQHF
TGTGCCAGCAGCCCTTACATGGACAGGGGAGATCAGCCCCAGCATTTT
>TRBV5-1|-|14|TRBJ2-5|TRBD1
CASSAMDREETQYF
TGCGCCAGCAGCGCCATGGACAGGGAAGAGACCCAGTACTTC
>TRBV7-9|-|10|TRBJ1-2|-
CASSGSSYTF
TGTGCCAGCAGCGGCAGTAGCTACACCTTC
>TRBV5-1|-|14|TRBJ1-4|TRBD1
CASSGTAVNEKLFF
TGCGCCAGCAGCGGGACAGCAGTTAATGAAAAACTGTTTTTT
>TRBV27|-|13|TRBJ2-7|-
CASSLWRGYEQYF
TGTGCCAGCAGTTTGTGGAGGGGCTACGAGCAGTACTTC
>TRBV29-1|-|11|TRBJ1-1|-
CSVVVDTEAFF
TGCAGCGTAGTTGTAGACACTGAAGCTTTCTTT
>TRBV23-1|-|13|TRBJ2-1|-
CASPGEYHNEQFF
TGCGCCAGCCCCGGGGAATACCACAATGAGCAGTTCTTC